This note documents a single T cell receptor (beta chain) sequence. Its antigen remains unidentified. The sample is drawn from a study of cytomegalovirus exposure and HLA in healthy donors. In the study overall: Some 85 million unique TCRs, all from HLA-typed donors, were included in an early release of the data. Study-wide results and caveats: Cytomegalovirus-associated status was assigned to roughly 160 TCR beta chains. No immune exposure information besides CMV serostatus was available. Upon later analysis, HLA-associated TCR beta chains proved more clonally expanded than other, equally common chains.

In germline, CDR1 is MDHEN, CDR2 SYDVKM. This CDR3 is built from 12 residues. Between the trimmed V and J ends, which lost 2 bases and 9 bases, there was a span of 8 bases. Both 60 Vbeta primers and 13 Jbeta primers went into the PCR. Profiled with immunoSEQ multiplex PCR; TCRdb holds only in-frame clones, not every one. Found here are some 160,000 clones, around 73% of them singletons; the top ten hold approximately 5.1%. The sequence came from a woman under 30 in good health and CMV-seropositive. This chain connects TRBV28 to TRBJ2-1; D unclear. The specimen sequenced was PBMCs. In nucleotides, the CDR3 is TGTGCCAGCAGTTTAACGTCGGGTGAGCAGTTCTTC. Encoded protein: CASSLTSGEQFF.